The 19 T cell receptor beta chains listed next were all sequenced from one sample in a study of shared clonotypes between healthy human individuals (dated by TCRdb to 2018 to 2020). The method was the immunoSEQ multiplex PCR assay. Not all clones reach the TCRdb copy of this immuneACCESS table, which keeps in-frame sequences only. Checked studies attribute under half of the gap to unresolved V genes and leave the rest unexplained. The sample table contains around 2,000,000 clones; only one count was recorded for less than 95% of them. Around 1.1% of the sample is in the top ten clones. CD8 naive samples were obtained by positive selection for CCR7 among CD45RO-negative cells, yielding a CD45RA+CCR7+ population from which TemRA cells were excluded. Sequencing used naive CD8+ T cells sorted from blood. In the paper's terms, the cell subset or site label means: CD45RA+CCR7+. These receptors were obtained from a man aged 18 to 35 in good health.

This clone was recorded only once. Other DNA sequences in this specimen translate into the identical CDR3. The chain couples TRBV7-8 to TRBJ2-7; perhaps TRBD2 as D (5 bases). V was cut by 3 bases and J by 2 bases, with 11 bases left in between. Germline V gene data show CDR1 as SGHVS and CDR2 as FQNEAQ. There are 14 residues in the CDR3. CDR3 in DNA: TGTGCCAGCAGCTTCCTCGGAGGTACCTACGAGCAGTACTTC. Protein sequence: CASSFLGGTYEQYF.

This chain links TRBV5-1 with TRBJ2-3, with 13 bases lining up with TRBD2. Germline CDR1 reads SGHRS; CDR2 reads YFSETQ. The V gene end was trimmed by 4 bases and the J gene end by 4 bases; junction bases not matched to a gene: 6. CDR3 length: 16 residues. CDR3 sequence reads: CASSELAGGRADTQYF. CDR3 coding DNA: TGCGCCAGCAGCGAACTAGCGGGAGGGCGCGCAGATACGCAGTATTTT.

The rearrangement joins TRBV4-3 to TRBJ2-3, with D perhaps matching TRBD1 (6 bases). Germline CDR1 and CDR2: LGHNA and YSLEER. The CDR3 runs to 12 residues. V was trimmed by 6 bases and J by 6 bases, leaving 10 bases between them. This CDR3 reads CASSERGDTQYF. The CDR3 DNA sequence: TGCGCCAGCAGTGAAAGGGGGGATACGCAGTATTTT.

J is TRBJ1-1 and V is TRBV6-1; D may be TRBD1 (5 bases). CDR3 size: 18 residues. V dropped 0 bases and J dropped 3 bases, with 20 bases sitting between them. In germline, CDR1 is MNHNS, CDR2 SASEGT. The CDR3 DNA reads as TGTGCCAGCAGTGAAGCTCGGGACGGCATTTTGGGGGACACTGAAGCTTTCTTT. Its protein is CASSEARDGILGDTEAFF.

The CDR3, as DNA: TGTGCCAGCAGTTTCCGCAAGAGCGACGAGCAGTACTTC. Translation gives CASSFRKSDEQYF. J is TRBJ2-7 and V is TRBV28; no clear D. CDR1 is MDHEN and CDR2 is SYDVKM in the germline V gene. V was trimmed by 3 bases and J by 5 bases, leaving 11 bases between them. This CDR3 region has 13 residues.

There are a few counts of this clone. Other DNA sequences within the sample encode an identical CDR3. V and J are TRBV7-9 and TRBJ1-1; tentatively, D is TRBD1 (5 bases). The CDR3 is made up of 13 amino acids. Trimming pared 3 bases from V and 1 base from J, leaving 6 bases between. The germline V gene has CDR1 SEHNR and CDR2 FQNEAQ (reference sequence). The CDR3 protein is CASSLTANTEAFF. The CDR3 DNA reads TGTGCCAGCAGCTTGACAGCGAACACTGAAGCTTTCTTT.

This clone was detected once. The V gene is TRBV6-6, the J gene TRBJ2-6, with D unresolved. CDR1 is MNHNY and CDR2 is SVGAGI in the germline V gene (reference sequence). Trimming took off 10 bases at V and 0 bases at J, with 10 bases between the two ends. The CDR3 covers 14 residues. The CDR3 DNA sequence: TGTGCCACGCCTTTGTTCTCTGGGGCCAACGTCCTGACTTTC. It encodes CATPLFSGANVLTF.

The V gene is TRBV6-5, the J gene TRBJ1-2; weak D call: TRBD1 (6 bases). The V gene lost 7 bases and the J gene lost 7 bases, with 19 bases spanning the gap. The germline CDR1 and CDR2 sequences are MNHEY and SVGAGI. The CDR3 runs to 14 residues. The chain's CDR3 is CASTNGGLGSGYTF. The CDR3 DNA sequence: TGTGCCAGCACCAACGGGGGGCTTGGCAGTGGCTACACCTTC.

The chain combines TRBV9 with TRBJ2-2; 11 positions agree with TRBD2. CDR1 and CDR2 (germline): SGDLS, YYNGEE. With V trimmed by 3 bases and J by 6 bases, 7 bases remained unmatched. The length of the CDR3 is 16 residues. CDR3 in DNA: TGTGCCAGCAGCGCGGGGACTAGCGGTCCCCCCGGGGAGCTGTTTTTT. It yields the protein CASSAGTSGPPGELFF.

The CDR3 DNA follows: TGTGCCAGCAGTCTAAATACAGGGGTTAGGTCGTGGGAGCAGTACTTC. Translated: CASSLNTGVRSWEQYF. This chain connects TRBV7-9 to TRBJ2-7; 7 positions match TRBD1. The V and J ends lost 6 bases and 7 bases, in that order; junction bases with no gene match: 18. The CDR3 totals 16 residues. From germline, CDR1 is SEHNR and CDR2 FQNEAQ (reference sequence).

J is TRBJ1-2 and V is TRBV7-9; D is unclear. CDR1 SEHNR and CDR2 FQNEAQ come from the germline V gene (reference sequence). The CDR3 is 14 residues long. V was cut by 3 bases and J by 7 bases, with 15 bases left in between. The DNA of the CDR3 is TGTGCCAGCAGCTTTCATGACTTTCCGAGTGGCTACACCTTC. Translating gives CASSFHDFPSGYTF. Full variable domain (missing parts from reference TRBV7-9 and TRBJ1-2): DTGVSQNPRHKITKRGQNVTFRCDPISEHNRLYWYRQTLGQGPEFLTYFQNEAQLEKSRLLSDRFSAERPKGSFSTLEIQRTEQGDSAMYLCASSFHDFPSGYTFGSGTRLTVV.

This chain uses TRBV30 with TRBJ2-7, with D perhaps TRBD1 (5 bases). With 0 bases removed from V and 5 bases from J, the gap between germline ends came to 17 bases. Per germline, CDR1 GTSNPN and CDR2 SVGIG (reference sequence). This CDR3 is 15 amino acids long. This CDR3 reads CAWSVRFQGSDEQYF. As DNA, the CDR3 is TGTGCCTGGAGTGTACGGTTTCAGGGATCCGACGAGCAGTACTTC.

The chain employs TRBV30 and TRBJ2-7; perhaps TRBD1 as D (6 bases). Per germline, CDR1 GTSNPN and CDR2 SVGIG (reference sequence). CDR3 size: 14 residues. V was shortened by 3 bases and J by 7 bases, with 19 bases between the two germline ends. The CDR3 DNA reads TGTGCCTGGAGGGACGCACAGGGTGGCGGAGAGCAGTACTTC. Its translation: CAWRDAQGGGEQYF.

Here the CDR3 DNA reads TGTGCCTGGAGCGGGGTACTAGCGGGATCTCCAGATACGCAGTATTTT. It codes for CAWSGVLAGSPDTQYF. V gene TRBV30 combines with J gene TRBJ2-3; 10 bases are a match to TRBD2. The CDR3 spans 16 residues. CDR1 is GTSNPN and CDR2 is SVGIG in the germline V gene (reference sequence). The V segment lost 3 bases and the J segment 4 bases; nucleotides outside the gene matches: 10.

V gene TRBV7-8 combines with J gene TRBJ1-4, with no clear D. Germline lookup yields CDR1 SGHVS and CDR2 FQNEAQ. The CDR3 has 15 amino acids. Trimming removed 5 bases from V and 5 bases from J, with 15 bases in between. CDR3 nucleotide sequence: TGTGCCAGCAGCCCCGGCGTCCTCTTAAATGAAAAACTGTTTTTT. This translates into CASSPGVLLNEKLFF.

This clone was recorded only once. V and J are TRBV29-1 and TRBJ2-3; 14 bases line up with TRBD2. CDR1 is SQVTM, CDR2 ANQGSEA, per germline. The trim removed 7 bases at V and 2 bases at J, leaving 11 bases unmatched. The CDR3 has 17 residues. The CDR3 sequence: CSAVGTSGGWYTDTQYF. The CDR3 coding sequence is TGCAGCGCTGTGGGGACTAGCGGGGGATGGTACACAGATACGCAGTATTTT.

The CDR3 loop is CASSLSSGGLTGELFF. DNA for the CDR3: TGTGCCAGCAGTTTATCGTCTGGGGGTTTAACCGGGGAGCTGTTTTTT. The V gene is TRBV27, the J gene TRBJ2-2; D tentatively fits TRBD1 or TRBD2 (5 bases each). Germline CDR1 and CDR2: MNHEY and SMNVEV (reference sequence). V was pared by 0 bases and J by 5 bases, with 13 bases between. The CDR3 loop spans 16 amino acids.

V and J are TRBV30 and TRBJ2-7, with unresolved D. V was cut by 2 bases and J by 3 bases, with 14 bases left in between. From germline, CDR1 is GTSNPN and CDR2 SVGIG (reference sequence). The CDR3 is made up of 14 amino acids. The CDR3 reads CAWSSFPGYYEQYF. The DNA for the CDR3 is TGTGCCTGGAGTTCATTCCCGGGTTACTACGAGCAGTACTTC.

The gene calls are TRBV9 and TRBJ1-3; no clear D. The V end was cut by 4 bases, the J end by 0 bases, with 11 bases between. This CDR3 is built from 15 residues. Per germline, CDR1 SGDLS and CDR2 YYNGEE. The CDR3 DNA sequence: TGTGCCAGCAGCCAGGATATGGGCTCTGGAAACACCATATATTTT. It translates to CASSQDMGSGNTIYF.